This is a list of T cell receptor beta chains from one sample in a study of T-cell memory formation after mild COVID-19. TCRdb passed the 5' RACE reads through MiXCR, listing each CDR3 protein once. The top ten hold 2% to 2.5% of the sample, which has 180,000 or so distinct CDR3 sequences, 16% seen once. Input material: PBMCs or a T cell subset sorted from them (not recorded which). These receptors were obtained from an adult woman who had mild COVID-19 (a few samples of this study predate the infection). Cell type and time point are not known. CDR3s include the opening cysteine and the closing phenylalanine or tryptophan. D genes are given only for firm matches. Some rows have no size entry. The others give once, few or many, or a class for an expanded clone.

CDR3aa	CDR3nt	abundance	d_gene	v_gene	j_gene	len
CASRIGDRGVSSSYEQYF	TGTGCCAGCAGGATTGGAGACAGGGGGGTTAGTAGCTCCTACGAGCAGTACTTC	few	TRBD1	TRBV5-4	TRBJ2-7	18
CAWSAMGLQYNEQFF	TGTGCCTGGAGCGCCATGGGACTTCAATACAATGAGCAGTTCTTC	NA	NA	TRBV30	TRBJ2-1	15
CASSLDAGFYEQFF	TGTGCCAGCAGCTTAGACGCGGGATTCTATGAGCAGTTCTTC	many	NA	TRBV7-6	TRBJ2-1	14
CASSPLESGGEQYF	TGTGCCAGCTCACCCCTCGAATCGGGGGGGGAGCAGTACTTC	NA	TRBD2	TRBV18	TRBJ2-7	14
CASSWMAGRTDTQYF	TGTGCCAGCAGTTGGATGGCGGGGCGCACAGATACGCAGTATTTT	few	NA	TRBV9	TRBJ2-3	15
CASSSRPGGYNEQFF	TGTGCCAGCAGTAGTCGACCCGGGGGGTACAATGAGCAGTTCTTC	NA	TRBD2	TRBV2	TRBJ2-1	15
CASSYTGVNTEAFF	TGTGCCAGCAGTTACACAGGGGTGAACACTGAAGCTTTCTTT	NA	TRBD1	TRBV12-3/TRBV12-4	TRBJ1-1	14
CASSVGAPSEIGEQYF	TGTGCCAGCAGCGTAGGGGCCCCCTCGGAAATCGGCGAGCAGTACTTC	NA	NA	TRBV9	TRBJ2-7	16
CASSNKDRGAEAFF	TGCGCCAGCAGTAACAAGGACAGGGGCGCTGAAGCTTTCTTT	NA	TRBD1	TRBV5-1	TRBJ1-1	14
CATGQVTEAFF	TGTGCCACCGGACAGGTTACTGAAGCTTTCTTT	NA	TRBD1	TRBV10-3	TRBJ1-1	11
CASSLQGQYGQYF	TGTGCCAGCTCACTCCAGGGACAGTATGGGCAGTACTTC	NA	TRBD1	TRBV18	TRBJ2-7	13
CASSHVLISGNTIYF	TGTGCCAGCAGTCACGTGTTAATCTCTGGAAACACCATATATTTT	few	NA	TRBV7-9	TRBJ1-3	15
CASSPGLTGVGYTF	TGTGCCAGCAGTCCAGGTCTGACAGGGGTCGGCTACACCTTC	NA	TRBD1	TRBV12-3/TRBV12-4	TRBJ1-2	14
CASSKGEWWSEQYF	TGTGCCAGCAGCAAAGGAGAATGGTGGTCCGAGCAGTACTTC	many	NA	TRBV7-9	TRBJ2-7	14
CASSLMGGQKSYEQYF	TGTGCCAGCAGCCTGATGGGGGGGCAGAAGTCCTACGAGCAGTACTTC	NA	NA	TRBV7-2	TRBJ2-7	16
CASSRVGPSLKDEQFF	TGTGCCAGCAGCCGAGTGGGACCCAGTCTAAAGGATGAGCAGTTCTTC	NA	NA	TRBV3-1	TRBJ2-1	16
CASSPTRNNEQFF	TGTGCCAGCAGTCCTACTAGAAACAATGAGCAGTTCTTC	NA	NA	TRBV2	TRBJ2-1	13
CASSPRTGSGELFF	TGTGCCAGCAGCCCGCGGACAGGGTCCGGGGAGCTGTTTTTT	NA	TRBD1	TRBV7-6	TRBJ2-2	14
CASSLSRTGRTGELFF	TGTGCCAGCAGCTTGTCCCGGACAGGGCGCACCGGGGAGCTGTTTTTT	few	TRBD1	TRBV11-2	TRBJ2-2	16
CASSQSEVYNSPLHF	TGCGCCAGCAGCCAAAGTGAAGTCTATAATTCACCCCTCCACTTT	few	NA	TRBV4-1	TRBJ1-6	15
CASSQDTSFVNIQYF	TGCGCCAGCAGCCAAGATACTAGCTTCGTAAACATTCAGTACTTC	few	NA	TRBV4-3	TRBJ2-4	15
CASSHDATAASGNTIYF	TGTGCCAGCAGCCACGATGCCACAGCAGCCTCTGGAAACACCATATATTTT	many	NA	TRBV3-1	TRBJ1-3	17
CASSSTGEGYNEQFF	TGCGCCAGCAGTTCGACAGGGGAGGGCTACAATGAGCAGTTCTTC	few	NA	TRBV5-1	TRBJ2-1	15
CASSRQQGTDTQYF	TGCGCCAGCAGCCGCCAACAGGGAACAGATACGCAGTATTTT	NA	NA	TRBV5-1	TRBJ2-3	14
CASSQRLRERTGELFF	TGTGCCAGCAGCCAGAGACTCCGGGAGCGGACCGGGGAGCTGTTTTTT	NA	NA	TRBV14	TRBJ2-2	16
CASSQDRIGSRLEQFF	TGCGCCAGCAGCCAAGATCGAATAGGTAGCCGATTAGAGCAGTTCTTC	NA	NA	TRBV4-3	TRBJ2-1	16
CASSFLGLFTGELFF	TGTGCCAGCAGCTTTCTAGGTCTATTTACCGGGGAGCTGTTTTTT	NA	NA	TRBV7-2	TRBJ2-2	15
CASSTQTASSGNTIYF	TGTGCCAGCAGCACCCAGACTGCAAGCTCTGGAAACACCATATATTTT	NA	NA	TRBV7-8	TRBJ1-3	16
CASSSPGQGKLDTQYF	TGTGCCAGCAGCTCTCCGGGACAGGGGAAGTTAGATACGCAGTATTTT	NA	TRBD1	TRBV7-6	TRBJ2-3	16
CASSYSGGADTQYF	TGTGCCAGCAGCTACTCGGGAGGAGCAGATACGCAGTATTTT	few	TRBD2	TRBV7-9	TRBJ2-3	14
CASDDRISPLHF	TGTGCCAGCGACGACAGGATTTCACCCCTCCACTTT	NA	NA	TRBV21-1	TRBJ1-6	12
CASSQGLSNQPQHF	TGTGCCAGCAGCCAGGGACTAAGCAATCAGCCCCAGCATTTT	few	NA	TRBV5-5	TRBJ1-5	14
CASSLGGDGTGELFF	TGTGCCAGCAGCCTTGGGGGGGACGGCACCGGGGAGCTGTTTTTT	few	TRBD2	TRBV9	TRBJ2-2	15
CASSWTSYNEQFF	TGTGCCAGCAGCTGGACTAGCTACAATGAGCAGTTCTTC	many	TRBD2	TRBV7-2	TRBJ2-1	13
CASSPNDSNEKLFF	TGTGCCAGCTCACCCAACGACAGCAATGAAAAACTGTTTTTT	NA	NA	TRBV18	TRBJ1-4	14
CSGLNTEAFF	TGCAGCGGGTTGAACACTGAAGCTTTCTTT	NA	NA	TRBV29-1	TRBJ1-1	10
CSYSGTGTYEQYF	TGCAGTTACTCCGGGACAGGGACCTACGAGCAGTACTTC	NA	TRBD1	TRBV20-1	TRBJ2-7	13
CASSIRAVGEQFF	TGTGCCAGCAGCATAAGAGCGGTGGGGGAGCAGTTCTTC	NA	NA	TRBV12-3/TRBV12-4	TRBJ2-1	13
CSARDQRAYNEQFF	TGCAGTGCTAGAGATCAGAGAGCCTACAATGAGCAGTTCTTC	NA	NA	TRBV20-1	TRBJ2-1	14
CASSLFEETQYF	TGTGCCAGCAGCCTCTTTGAAGAGACCCAGTACTTC	few	NA	TRBV7-9	TRBJ2-5	12
CASTPLPGTGELFF	TGTGCCAGCACCCCTTTGCCGGGGACCGGGGAGCTGTTTTTT	many	NA	TRBV5-5	TRBJ2-2	14
CASSLGQGHNEQFF	TGTGCCAGCAGCCTCGGACAGGGGCACAATGAGCAGTTCTTC	few	TRBD1	TRBV7-2	TRBJ2-1	14
CASKRTDSGREQYF	TGTGCCAGCAAGCGCACGGACTCGGGTCGGGAGCAGTACTTC	many	NA	TRBV5-6	TRBJ2-7	14
CASSLTWGGGPHTGQGSYGYTF	TGTGCCAGCAGCTTAACCTGGGGCGGCGGCCCACACACGGGACAGGGGTCTTATGGCTACACCTTC	NA	TRBD1	TRBV7-2	TRBJ1-2	22
CASSPWTSGSGNNEQFF	TGTGCCAGCAGCCCGTGGACTAGCGGGAGTGGTAACAATGAGCAGTTCTTC	NA	TRBD2	TRBV3-1	TRBJ2-1	17